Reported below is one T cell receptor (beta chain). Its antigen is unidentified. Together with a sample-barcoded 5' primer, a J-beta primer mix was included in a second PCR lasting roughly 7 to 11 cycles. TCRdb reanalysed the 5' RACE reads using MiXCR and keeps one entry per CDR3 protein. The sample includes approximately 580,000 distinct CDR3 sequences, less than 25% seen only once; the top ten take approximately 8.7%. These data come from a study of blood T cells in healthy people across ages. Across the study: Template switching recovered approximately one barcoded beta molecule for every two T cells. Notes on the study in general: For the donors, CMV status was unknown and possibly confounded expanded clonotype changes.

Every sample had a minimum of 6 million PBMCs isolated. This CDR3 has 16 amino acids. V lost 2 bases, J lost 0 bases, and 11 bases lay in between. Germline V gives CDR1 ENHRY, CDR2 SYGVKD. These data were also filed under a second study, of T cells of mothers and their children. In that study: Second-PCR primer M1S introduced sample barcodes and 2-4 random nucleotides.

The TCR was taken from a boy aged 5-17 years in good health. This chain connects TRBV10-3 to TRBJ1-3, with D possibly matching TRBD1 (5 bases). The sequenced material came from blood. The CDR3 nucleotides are TGTGCCATCAGTGAGCGGGGGGTAGCCTCTGGAAACACCATATATTTT. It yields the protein CAISERGVASGNTIYF.